This record concerns one T cell receptor (beta chain) sequence. Its specificity is not known. Use of 60 Vbeta and 13 Jbeta primers characterized the PCR. Clones were sequenced by immunoSEQ multiplex PCR, and TCRdb holds only the in-frame ones, with some missing. The sample contains 200,000 to 250,000 clones, about 85% of which appear only once. The sample belongs to a study of cytomegalovirus exposure and HLA in healthy donors. Study-wide results and caveats: Earlier analysis yielded a pattern in which most TCR beta V segments were productive about 90% or about 30% of the time. Later on, an analysis tied 15,000 to 20,000 TCR beta sequences to HLA alleles at 0.05 false discovery rate. Later on, analysis showed that most CMV-associated TCR beta chains appeared to be HLA-restricted.

The CDR3 sequence is 15 residues long. The V end lost 0 bases, the J end lost 2 bases, and 10 bases lay between the germline ends. Germline lookup yields CDR1 SGHRS and CDR2 YFSETQ. The J gene is TRBJ2-3, the V gene TRBV5-1; perhaps TRBD1 as D (6 bases). This TCR derives from a human donor in good health. The sequencing input was PBMCs. CDR3 region: CASSLGDTTTDTQYF. Written as DNA, the CDR3 is TGCGCCAGCAGCTTGGGGGACACCACCACAGATACGCAGTATTTT.